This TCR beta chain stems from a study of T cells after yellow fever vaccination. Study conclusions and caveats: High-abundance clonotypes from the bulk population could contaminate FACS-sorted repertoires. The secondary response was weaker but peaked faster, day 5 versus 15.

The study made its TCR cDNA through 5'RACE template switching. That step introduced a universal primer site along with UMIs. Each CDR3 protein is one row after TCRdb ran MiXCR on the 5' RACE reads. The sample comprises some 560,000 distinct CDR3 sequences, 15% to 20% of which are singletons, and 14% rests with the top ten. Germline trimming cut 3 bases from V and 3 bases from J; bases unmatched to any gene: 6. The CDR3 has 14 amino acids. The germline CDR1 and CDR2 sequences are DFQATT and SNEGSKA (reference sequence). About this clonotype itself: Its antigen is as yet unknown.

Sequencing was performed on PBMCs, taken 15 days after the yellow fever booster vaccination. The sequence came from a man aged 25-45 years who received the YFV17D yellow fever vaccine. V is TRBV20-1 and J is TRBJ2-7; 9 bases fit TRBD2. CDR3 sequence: CSARNAGGIYEQYF. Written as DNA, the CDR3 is TGCAGTGCTAGGAACGCGGGAGGGATCTACGAGCAGTACTTC.